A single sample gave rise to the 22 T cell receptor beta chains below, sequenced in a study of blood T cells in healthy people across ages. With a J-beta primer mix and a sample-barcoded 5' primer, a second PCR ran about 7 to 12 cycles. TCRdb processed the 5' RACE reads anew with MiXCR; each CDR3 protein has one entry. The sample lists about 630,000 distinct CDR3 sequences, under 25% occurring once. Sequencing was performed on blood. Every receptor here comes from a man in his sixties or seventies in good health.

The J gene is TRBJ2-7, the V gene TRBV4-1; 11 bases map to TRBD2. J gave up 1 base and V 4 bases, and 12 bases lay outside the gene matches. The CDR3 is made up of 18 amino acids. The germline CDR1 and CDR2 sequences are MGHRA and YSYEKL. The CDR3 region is CASSRSGPLAGGSYEQYF. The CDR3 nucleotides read TGCGCCAGCAGCCGATCAGGGCCCCTAGCGGGAGGTTCCTACGAGCAGTACTTC.

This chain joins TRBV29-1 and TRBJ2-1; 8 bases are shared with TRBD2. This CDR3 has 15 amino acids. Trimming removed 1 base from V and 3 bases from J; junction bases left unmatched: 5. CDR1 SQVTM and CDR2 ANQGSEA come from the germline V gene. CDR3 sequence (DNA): TGCAGCGTTGAAGCGGGAGGGCCTATCTACAATGAGCAGTTCTTC. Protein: CSVEAGGPIYNEQFF.

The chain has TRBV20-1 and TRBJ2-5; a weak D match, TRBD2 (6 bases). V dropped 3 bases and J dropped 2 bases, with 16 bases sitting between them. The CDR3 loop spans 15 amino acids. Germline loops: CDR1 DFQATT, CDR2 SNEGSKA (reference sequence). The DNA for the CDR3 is TGCAGTGCTAGGATCTTTCCCGGGAGACAAGAGACCCAGTACTTC. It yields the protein CSARIFPGRQETQYF.

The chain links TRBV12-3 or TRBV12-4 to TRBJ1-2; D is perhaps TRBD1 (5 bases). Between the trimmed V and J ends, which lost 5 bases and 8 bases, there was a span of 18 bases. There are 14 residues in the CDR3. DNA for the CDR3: TGTGCCAGCAGTAGGGGTATGGGAATCTCCGGCTACACCTTC. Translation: CASSRGMGISGYTF.

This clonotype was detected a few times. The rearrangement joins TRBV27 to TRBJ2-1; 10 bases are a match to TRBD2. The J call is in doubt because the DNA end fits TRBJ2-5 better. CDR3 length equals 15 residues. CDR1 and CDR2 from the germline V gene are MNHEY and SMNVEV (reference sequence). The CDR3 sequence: CASSLLAGGVETQYF. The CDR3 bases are TGTGCCAGCAGCCTCTTAGCGGGAGGAGTGGAGACCCAGTACTTC.

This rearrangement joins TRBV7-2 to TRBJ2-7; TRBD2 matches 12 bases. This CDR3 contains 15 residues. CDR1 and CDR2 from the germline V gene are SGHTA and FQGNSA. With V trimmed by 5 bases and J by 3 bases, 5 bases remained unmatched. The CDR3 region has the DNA TGTGCCAGCAGCGCTTGGACTAGCGGGAACTACGAGCAGTACTTC. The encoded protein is CASSAWTSGNYEQYF.

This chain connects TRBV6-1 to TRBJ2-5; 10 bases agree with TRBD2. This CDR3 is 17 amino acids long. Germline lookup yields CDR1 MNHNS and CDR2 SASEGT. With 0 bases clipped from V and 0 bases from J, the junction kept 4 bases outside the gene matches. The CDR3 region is CASSEAGSGGYQETQYF. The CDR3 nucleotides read TGTGCCAGCAGTGAAGCTGGTAGCGGGGGGTACCAAGAGACCCAGTACTTC.

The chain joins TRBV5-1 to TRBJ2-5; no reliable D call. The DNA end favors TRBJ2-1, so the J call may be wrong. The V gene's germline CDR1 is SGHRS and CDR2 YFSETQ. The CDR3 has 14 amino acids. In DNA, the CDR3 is TGCGCCAGCACCTCGCTTGAGGTTTATCATGAGCAGTTCTTC. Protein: CASTSLEVYHEQFF.

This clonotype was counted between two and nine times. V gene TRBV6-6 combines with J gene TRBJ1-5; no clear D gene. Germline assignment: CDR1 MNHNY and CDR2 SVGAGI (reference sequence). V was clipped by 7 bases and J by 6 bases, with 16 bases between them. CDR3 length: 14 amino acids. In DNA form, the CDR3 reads TGTGCCAGCATTCAATTCCCCGGGGTTCAGCCCCAGCATTTT. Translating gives CASIQFPGVQPQHF.

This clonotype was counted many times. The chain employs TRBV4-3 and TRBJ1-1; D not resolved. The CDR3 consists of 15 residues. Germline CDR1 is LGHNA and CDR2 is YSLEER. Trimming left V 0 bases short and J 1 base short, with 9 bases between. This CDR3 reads CASSQDTGRNTEAFF. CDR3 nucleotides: TGCGCCAGCAGCCAAGATACGGGAAGGAACACTGAAGCTTTCTTT.

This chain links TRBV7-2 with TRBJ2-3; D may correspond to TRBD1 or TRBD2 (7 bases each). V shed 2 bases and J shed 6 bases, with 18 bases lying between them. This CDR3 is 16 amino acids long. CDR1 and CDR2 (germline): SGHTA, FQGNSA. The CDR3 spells CASSLSGGQNVDTQYF. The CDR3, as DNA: TGTGCCAGCAGCTTATCGGGGGGACAGAATGTCGATACGCAGTATTTT. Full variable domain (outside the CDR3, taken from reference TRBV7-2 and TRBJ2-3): GAGVSQSPSNKVTEKGKDVELRCDPISGHTALYWYRQSLGQGLEFLIYFQGNSAPDKSGLPSDRFSAERTGGSVSTLTIQRTQQEDSAVYLCASSLSGGQNVDTQYFGPGTRLTVL.

The CDR3 is CASSLRKGLAGGREQFF. The CDR3 nucleotides are TGTGCCAGCAGCCTGAGGAAGGGACTAGCGGGAGGGCGAGAGCAGTTCTTC. V usage is TRBV7-2 and J usage is TRBJ2-1; 16 bases are a match to TRBD2. The CDR3 covers 17 residues. Per the germline V gene, CDR1 is SGHTA and CDR2 is FQGNSA. V shed 5 bases and J 10 bases; nucleotides not matched to a gene: 11.

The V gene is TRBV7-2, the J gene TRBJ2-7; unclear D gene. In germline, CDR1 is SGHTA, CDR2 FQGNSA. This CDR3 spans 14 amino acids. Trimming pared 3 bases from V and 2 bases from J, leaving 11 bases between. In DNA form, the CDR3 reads TGTGCCAGCAGCTTTTCCGGGCACACCTACGAGCAGTACTTC. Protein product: CASSFSGHTYEQYF. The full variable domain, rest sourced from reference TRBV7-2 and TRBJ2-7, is GAGVSQSPSNKVTEKGKDVELRCDPISGHTALYWYRQSLGQGLEFLIYFQGNSAPDKSGLPSDRFSAERTGGSVSTLTIQRTQQEDSAVYLCASSFSGHTYEQYFGPGTRLTVT.

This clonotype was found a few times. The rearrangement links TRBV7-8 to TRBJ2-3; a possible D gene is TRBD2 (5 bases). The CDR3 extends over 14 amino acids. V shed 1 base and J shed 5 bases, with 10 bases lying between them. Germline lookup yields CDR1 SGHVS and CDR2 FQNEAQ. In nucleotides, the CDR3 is TGTGCCAGCAGCTTAGTGGGGAGTGTAGATACGCAGTATTTT. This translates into CASSLVGSVDTQYF.

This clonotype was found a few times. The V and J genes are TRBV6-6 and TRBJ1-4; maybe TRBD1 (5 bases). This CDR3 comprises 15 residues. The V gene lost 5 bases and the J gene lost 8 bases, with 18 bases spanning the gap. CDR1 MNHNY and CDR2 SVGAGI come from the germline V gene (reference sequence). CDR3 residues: CASSLKGTGSEKLFF. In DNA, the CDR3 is TGTGCCAGCAGTCTAAAGGGGACTGGAAGCGAAAAACTGTTTTTT.

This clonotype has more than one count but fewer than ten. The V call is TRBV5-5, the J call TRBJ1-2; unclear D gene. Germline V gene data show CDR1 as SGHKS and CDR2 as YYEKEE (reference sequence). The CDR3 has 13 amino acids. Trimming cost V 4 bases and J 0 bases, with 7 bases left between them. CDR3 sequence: CASSLGSNYGYTF. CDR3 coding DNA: TGTGCCAGCAGCCTGGGGTCTAACTATGGCTACACCTTC.

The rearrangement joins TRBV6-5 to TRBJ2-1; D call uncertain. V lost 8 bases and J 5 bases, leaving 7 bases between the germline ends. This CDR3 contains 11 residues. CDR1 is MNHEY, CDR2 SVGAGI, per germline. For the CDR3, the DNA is TGTGCCAGCTTTCTAAACAATGAGCAGTTCTTC. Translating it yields CASFLNNEQFF.

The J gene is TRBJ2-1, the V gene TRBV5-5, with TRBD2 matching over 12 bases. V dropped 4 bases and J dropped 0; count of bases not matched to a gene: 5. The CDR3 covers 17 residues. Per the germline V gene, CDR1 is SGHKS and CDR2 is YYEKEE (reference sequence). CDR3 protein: CASSETSGSVSYNEQFF. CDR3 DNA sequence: TGTGCCAGCAGCGAGACTAGCGGGAGTGTCTCCTACAATGAGCAGTTCTTC.

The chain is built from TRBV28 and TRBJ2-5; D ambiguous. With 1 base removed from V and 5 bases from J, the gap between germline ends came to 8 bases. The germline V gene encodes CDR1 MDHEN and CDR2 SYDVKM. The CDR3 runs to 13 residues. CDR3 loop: CASSLLVGETQYF. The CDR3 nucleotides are TGTGCCAGCAGTTTATTAGTCGGCGAGACCCAGTACTTC.

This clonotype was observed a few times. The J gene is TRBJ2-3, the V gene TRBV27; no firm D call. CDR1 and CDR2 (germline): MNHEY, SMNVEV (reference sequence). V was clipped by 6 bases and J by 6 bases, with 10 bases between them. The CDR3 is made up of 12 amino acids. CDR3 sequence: CASRDPHDTQYF. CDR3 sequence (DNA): TGTGCCAGCAGAGACCCCCACGATACGCAGTATTTT.

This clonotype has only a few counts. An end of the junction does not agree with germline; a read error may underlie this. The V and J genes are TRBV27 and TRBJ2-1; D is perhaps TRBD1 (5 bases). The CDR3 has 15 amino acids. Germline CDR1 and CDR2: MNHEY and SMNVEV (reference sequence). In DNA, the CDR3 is TGTGCCAGCGGTTTAACAGGTTTGGCCAGGCCAGGGCAGTTCTTC. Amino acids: CASGLTGLARPGQFF.

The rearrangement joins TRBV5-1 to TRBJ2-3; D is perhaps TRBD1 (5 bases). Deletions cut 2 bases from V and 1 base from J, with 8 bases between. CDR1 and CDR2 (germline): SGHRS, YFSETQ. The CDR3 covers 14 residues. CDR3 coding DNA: TGCGCCAGCAGCTTAGACAGCCGCACAGATACGCAGTATTTT. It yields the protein CASSLDSRTDTQYF.